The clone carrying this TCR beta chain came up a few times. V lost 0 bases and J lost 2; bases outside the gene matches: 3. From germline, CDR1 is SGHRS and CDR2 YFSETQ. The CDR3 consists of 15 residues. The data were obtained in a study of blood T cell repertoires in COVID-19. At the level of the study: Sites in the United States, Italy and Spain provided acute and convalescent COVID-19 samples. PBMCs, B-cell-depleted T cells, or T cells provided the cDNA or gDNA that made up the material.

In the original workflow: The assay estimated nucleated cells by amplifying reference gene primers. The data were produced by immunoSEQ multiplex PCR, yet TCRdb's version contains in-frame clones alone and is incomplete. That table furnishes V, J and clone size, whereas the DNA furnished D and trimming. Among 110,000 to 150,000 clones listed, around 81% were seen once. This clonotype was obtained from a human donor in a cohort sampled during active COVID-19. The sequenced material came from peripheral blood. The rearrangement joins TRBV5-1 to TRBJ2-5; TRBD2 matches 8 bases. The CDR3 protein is CASSLGPSGQETQYF. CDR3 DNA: TGCGCCAGCAGCTTGGGTCCTAGCGGGCAAGAGACCCAGTACTTC.